Listed below are T cell receptor beta chains from one sample, sequenced in a study of blood T cells in healthy people across ages. TCRdb redid the calling of the 5' RACE reads with MiXCR, one entry per CDR3 protein. The sample has 650,000 to 1,000,000 distinct CDR3 sequences; about 46% are singletons. Sequencing was performed on blood. The receptor set was obtained from a man at least 80 years old in good health. Each CDR3 is given with its conserved first and last residue. A D gene is named only where the DNA matches it firmly. Where a row states a size, it is once, few, many or the class of an expanded clone; other rows omit it.

>TRBJ2-7|-|-|TRBV20-1|13
TGCAGTGCTCCCCGGTCGGGTCCCAACGAGCAGTACTTC
CSAPRSGPNEQYF
>TRBJ2-1|TRBD2|few|TRBV27|13
TGTGCCAGCACTCAATGGGGGGAGGGCCCGCAGTTCTTC
CASTQWGEGPQFF
>TRBJ2-5|TRBD2|-|TRBV5-1|16
TGCGCCAGCAGCCCTGGGGGAGCGGGAACCTATGAGACCCAGTACTTC
CASSPGGAGTYETQYF
>TRBJ2-3|-|few|TRBV4-2|16
TGTGCCAGCAGCCAAGACGAGGGAAGTACTACAGATACGCAGTATTTT
CASSQDEGSTTDTQYF
>TRBJ2-3|-|-|TRBV27|13
TGTGCCAGCAGTAACCTCGGCACAGATACGCAGTATTTT
CASSNLGTDTQYF
>TRBJ2-6|-|-|TRBV28|15
TGTGCCAGCAGCCGACCAGGGAGTGGGGCCAACGTCCTGACTTTC
CASSRPGSGANVLTF
>TRBJ2-3|TRBD2|-|TRBV4-2|18
TGTGCCAGCAGCCAAGTGGGACTAGCGGGAGGGCCGAGCGATACGCAGTATTTT
CASSQVGLAGGPSDTQYF
>TRBJ2-1|TRBD2|-|TRBV4-3|20
TGCGCCAGCAGCCAAGATCAAGGGAGCGGAGGACTAGCGGGAGGTTGGGAGCAGTTCTTC
CASSQDQGSGGLAGGWEQFF
>TRBJ2-5|-|-|TRBV27|14
TGTGCCAGCAATAATCGATTGGATGGAGAGACCCAGTACTTC
CASNNRLDGETQYF
>TRBJ1-1|TRBD1|-|TRBV29-1|13
TGCAGCGTTGTGCCAGGGGGCCACACTGAAGCTTTCTTT
CSVVPGGHTEAFF
>TRBJ2-2|TRBD1|once|TRBV4-3|16
TGCGCCAGCAGCCAAGAAGGGACAGCATACATCGGGGAGCTGTTTTTT
CASSQEGTAYIGELFF
>TRBJ2-4|TRBD2|many|TRBV28|17
TGTGCCAGCAGTTTAGCGGGAGAGGTTCTAGCCAAAAACATTCAGTACTTC
CASSLAGEVLAKNIQYF
>TRBJ2-6|TRBD1|-|TRBV7-2|19
TGTGCCAGCAGCTCACCTAACCGGGACAGGTACTCTGGGACCAACGTCCTGACTTTC
CASSSPNRDRYSGTNVLTF